This TCR beta chain comes out of a study of control samples from healthy donors and cancer patients. Libraries were prepared by immunoSEQ multiplex PCR; TCRdb keeps only in-frame clonotypes and omits some of them. The top ten hold 1.2% of the sample, which has about 65,000 clones, 75% to 95% seen once. The V gene lost 1 base and the J gene lost 5 bases, with 14 bases spanning the gap. The CDR3 length is 15 residues. Germline CDR1 LNHDA, CDR2 SQIVND (reference sequence). A single count supports this clone. The chain links TRBV19 to TRBJ2-5; D is perhaps TRBD1 or TRBD2 (5 bases each). Sequences were obtained from PBMCs. This clonotype originated in a woman in her forties or fifties with colorectal cancer. DNA for the CDR3: TGTGCCAGTAGTATAGGAGGGACGCTTCGCGAGACCCAGTACTTC. As protein: CASSIGGTLRETQYF.